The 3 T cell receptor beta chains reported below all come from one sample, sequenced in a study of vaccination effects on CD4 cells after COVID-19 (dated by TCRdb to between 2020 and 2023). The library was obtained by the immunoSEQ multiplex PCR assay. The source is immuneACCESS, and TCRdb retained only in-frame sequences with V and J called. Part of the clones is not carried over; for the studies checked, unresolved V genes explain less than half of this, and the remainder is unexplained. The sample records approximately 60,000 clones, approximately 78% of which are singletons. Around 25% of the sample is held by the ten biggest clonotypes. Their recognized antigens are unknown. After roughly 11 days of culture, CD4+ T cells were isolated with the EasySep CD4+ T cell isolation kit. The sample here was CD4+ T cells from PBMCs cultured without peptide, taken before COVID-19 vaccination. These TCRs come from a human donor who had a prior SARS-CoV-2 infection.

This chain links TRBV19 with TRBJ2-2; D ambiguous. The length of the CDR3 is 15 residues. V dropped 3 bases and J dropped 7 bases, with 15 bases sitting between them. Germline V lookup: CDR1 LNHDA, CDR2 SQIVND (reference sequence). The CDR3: CASSIPYSLSGELFF. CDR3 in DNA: TGTGCCAGTAGTATTCCCTACTCGTTAAGCGGGGAGCTGTTTTTT.

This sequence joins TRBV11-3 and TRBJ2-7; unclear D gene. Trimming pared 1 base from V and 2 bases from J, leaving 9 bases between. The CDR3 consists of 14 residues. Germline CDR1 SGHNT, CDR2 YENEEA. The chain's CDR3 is CASSLARNTYEQYF. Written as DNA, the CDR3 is TGTGCCAGCAGCTTAGCACGAAATACCTACGAGCAGTACTTC.

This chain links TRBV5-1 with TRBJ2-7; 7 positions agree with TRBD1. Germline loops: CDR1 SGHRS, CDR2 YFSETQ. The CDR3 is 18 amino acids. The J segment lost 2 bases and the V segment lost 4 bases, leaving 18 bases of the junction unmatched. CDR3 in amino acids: CASSLRPPRQGPTYEQYF. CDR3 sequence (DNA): TGCGCCAGCAGCCTGCGACCACCTCGACAGGGTCCAACCTACGAGCAGTACTTC.